The clone carrying this TCR beta chain was observed a single time. CDR1 is LGHNA, CDR2 YSLEER, per germline. Trimming cost V 0 bases and J 6 bases; bases outside gene matches: 9. This CDR3 comprises 16 residues. The data derive from a study of blood T cell repertoires in COVID-19. Sequencing used immunoSEQ multiplex PCR; TCRdb keeps in-frame clones, though not all of them. The sample consists of about 270,000 clones, approximately 90% of them appearing once. The chain is built from TRBV4-3 and TRBJ2-3, with 7 bases fitting TRBD1. This TCR was sampled from a woman aged 40 to 50 with acute COVID-19. The specimen was PBMCs or T cells enriched from blood (not recorded which). The CDR3 protein is CASSQERQGDFDTQYF. The DNA of the CDR3 is TGCGCCAGCAGCCAAGAAAGACAGGGCGATTTCGATACGCAGTATTTT.